The 7 T cell receptor delta chains listed next were all sequenced from one sample in a study of Vγ9Vδ2 T cells in congenital toxoplasmosis. TRGC- and TRDC-specific primers primed one-tube template-switch reverse transcription to make cDNA. The TRGC primer design covered both constant genes, TRGC1 and TRGC2. TCRdb re-called the reads with CATT. The sample has 300 to 400 delta-chain clones, 26% seen once; the top ten hold under 85%. Sequencing was carried out using gamma-delta T cells from blood. These receptors originate from a child under 10 years old born to a mother with Toxoplasma gondii infection during pregnancy, either congenitally infected or uninfected (not recorded which).

Only a few counts were recorded for this clone. This is likely an artifact of a read error, given a far larger clone one base away. The same CDR3 is also encoded by other DNA sequences in this sample. The J gene is TRDJ2, the V gene TRDV2, with unresolved D. The germline V and J ends were trimmed by 3 bases and 2 bases, with 9 bases remaining between them. This CDR3 contains 14 residues. Germline V CDR1 and CDR2: GEAIGNYY, EKD. This chain's CDR3 is CACDAGGLTAQLFF. CDR3 nucleotides: TGTGCCTGTGACGCTGGAGGATTGACAGCACAACTCTTCTTT.

About this clone itself: A read error is likely here: a far larger clone is one base away. The chain couples TRDV2 to TRDJ1; TRDD3 agrees at 7 bases. Germline V gene data show CDR1 as GEAIGNYY and CDR2 as EKD. The CDR3 is made up of 17 amino acids. CDR3 bases: TGTGCCTGTGACACCGCTGGGGGGAGTCTCTACACCAATAAACTCATCTTT. It is translated as CACDTAGGSLYTNKLIF.

By sample fraction, this clone is hyperexpanded. Other DNA sequences in this specimen translate into the identical CDR3. This sequence joins TRDV1 and TRDJ1, with D tentatively TRDD2 or TRDD3 (6 bases each). The CDR3 length is 19 residues. The germline V gene encodes CDR1 TSWWSYY and CDR2 QGS. V was trimmed by 3 bases and J by 0 bases, leaving 23 bases between them. CDR3 in amino acids: CALGDPSYAYWADTDKLIF. Here the CDR3 DNA reads TGTGCTCTTGGGGACCCCTCCTACGCGTACTGGGCGGACACCGATAAACTCATCTTT.

This clone showed up just a few times. A read error likely explains this, since a far larger clone differs by one base. V is TRDV1 and J is TRDJ1; D possibly corresponds to TRDD3 (6 bases). The germline CDR1 and CDR2 sequences are TSWWSYY and QGS. The CDR3 runs 19 residues. Trimming took 3 bases from V and 0 from J, leaving 23 bases between them. DNA for the CDR3: TGTGCTCTTGGGGACCCCACCTACGCGTACTGGGCGGACACCGATAAACTCATCTTT. The encoded protein is CALGDPTYAYWADTDKLIF.

This clone was seen a few times. This likely reflects a read error, since a far larger clone is one base away. The chain joins TRDV2 to TRDJ3, with TRDD3 matching over 9 bases. Germline matching of the DNA provided the J gene here, since TCRdb leaves it blank. This CDR3 comprises 18 residues. From germline, CDR1 is GEAIGNYY and CDR2 EKD. CDR3 residues: CARDSWGINSWDTRQMFF. In DNA, the CDR3 is TGTGCCCGTGACAGCTGGGGGATTAACTCCTGGGACACCCGACAGATGTTTTTC.

There are a few counts of this clone. The protein in TCRdb stems from a much larger clone and differs at residue 6 from this DNA's translation, likely a read error; here the protein is translated from the DNA. The rearrangement uses TRDV2 and TRDJ2, with D hard to call. CDR1 and CDR2 (germline): GEAIGNYY, EKD. The CDR3 consists of 14 residues. Deletions cut 3 bases from V and 2 bases from J, with 9 bases between. The CDR3 protein is CACDAVGLTAQLFF. The CDR3 region has the DNA TGTGCCTGTGACGCTGTGGGATTGACAGCACAACTCTTCTTT.

By frequency in the sample, this clone is hyperexpanded. Other DNA sequences in this specimen translate into the identical CDR3. The chain combines TRDV2 with TRDJ2; 8 nucleotides agree with TRDD3. The CDR3 runs 14 residues. With 3 bases clipped from V and 2 bases from J, the junction kept 1 base outside the gene matches. Germline assignment: CDR1 GEAIGNYY and CDR2 EKD. The CDR3 reads CACDAGGLTAQLFF. In DNA, the CDR3 is TGTGCCTGTGACGCTGGGGGATTGACAGCACAACTCTTCTTT.